These 5 T cell receptor beta chains came from one sample sequenced in a study of blood T cell repertoires in COVID-19. Only in-frame clones appear in the TCRdb table, and some are missing; sequencing was by immunoSEQ multiplex PCR. This table has roughly 32,000 clones, 90% appearing once. The material sequenced was peripheral blood. Receptors originate from a man older than 75 with acute or convalescent COVID-19.

Worth noting for this clone: Compared with germline, one end of the junction differs, possibly owing to a read error. The CDR3 here is CASSRQTEWLF. The CDR3 DNA is TGTGCCAGCAGTCGACAGACCGAGTGGCTCTTC. This chain links TRBV12-3 or TRBV12-4 with TRBJ2-1, with D possibly matching TRBD1 (5 bases). The CDR3 covers 11 residues.

The chain links TRBV18 to TRBJ1-5; the D gene is possibly TRBD1 (6 bases). CDR3 length: 15 residues. Trimming shortened V by 3 bases and J by 7 bases, and 16 bases separated the two germline ends. CDR1 and CDR2 (germline): KGHSH, LQKENI. The CDR3: CASSPETGGGQPQHF. The CDR3 DNA sequence: TGTGCCAGCTCACCCGAAACCGGGGGGGGCCAGCCCCAGCATTTT.

The gene calls are TRBV24-1 and TRBJ1-6; D gene uncertain. Germline CDR1 reads KGHDR; CDR2 reads SFDVKD. This CDR3 comprises 16 residues. V was cut by 9 bases and J by 0 bases, with 14 bases left in between. This chain's CDR3 is CATPLAWSSYNSPLHF. The CDR3 region has the DNA TGTGCCACCCCCCTTGCTTGGAGCTCCTATAATTCACCCCTCCACTTT.

The chain is built from TRBV20-1 and TRBJ1-2; D is possibly TRBD1 (6 bases). CDR3 length equals 12 residues. Germline CDR1 reads DFQATT; CDR2 reads SNEGSKA (reference sequence). V was cut by 3 bases and J by 8 bases, with 13 bases left in between. This CDR3 reads CSASKGGEGYTF. The CDR3 DNA is TGCAGTGCTAGTAAAGGGGGAGAAGGCTACACCTTC.

V gene TRBV19 combines with J gene TRBJ1-2; maybe TRBD1 (6 bases). V lost 5 bases, J lost 4 bases, and 17 bases lay in between. The length of the CDR3 is 15 residues. Germline assignment: CDR1 LNHDA and CDR2 SQIVND (reference sequence). The DNA for the CDR3 is TGTGCCAGTAGTCCCCGGGGGGGGCGCGGCTATGGCTACACCTTC. Translation: CASSPRGGRGYGYTF.